Listed below are T cell receptor beta chains from one sample, sequenced in a study of low-dose radiotherapy and immunotherapy resistance in tumors. TCRdb re-derived calls from the reads in MiXCR, one entry per CDR3 protein. The sample has roughly 50,000 distinct CDR3 sequences, around 33% seen once. The sequences come from PBMCs, collected after low-dose radiotherapy plus immunotherapy. The receptors were sampled from a male donor with rectosigmoid adenocarcinoma. The CDR3 runs from the conserved cysteine through the conserved F or W. The order of the fields is clone size, V gene, J gene, D gene, CDR3 protein, CDR3 DNA. The D gene is left open where the match is weak. Expanded clones get a size class; other rows say once, few or many, or leave the size out.

>NA|TRBV2|TRBJ2-5|NA
CASSDGETQYF
TGTGCCAGCAGTGATGGGGAGACCCAGTACTTC
>NA|TRBV5-3|TRBJ2-1|TRBD2
CASNDRAGTSFYNEQFF
TGTGCCAGCAATGACCGAGCCGGGACTAGTTTCTACAATGAGCAGTTCTTC
>many|TRBV29-1|TRBJ2-1|TRBD1
CSVDPRDRGGSFF
TGCAGCGTCGACCCAAGGGACAGGGGAGGATCGTTCTTC
>many|TRBV28|TRBJ2-7|NA
CASSTDLYEQYF
TGTGCCAGCAGTACTGACCTCTACGAGCAGTACTTC
>many|TRBV5-1|TRBJ2-1|TRBD2
CASSPSGEGYHEQFF
TGCGCCAGCAGCCCTAGCGGGGAGGGTTACCATGAGCAGTTCTTC
>many|TRBV12-3/TRBV12-4|TRBJ1-2|NA
CASSLVPGERGYTF
TGTGCCAGCAGTTTAGTGCCGGGGGAAAGAGGCTACACCTTC
>many|TRBV7-9|TRBJ2-1|TRBD2
CASSLDAGTSIGFSYNEQFF
TGTGCCAGCAGTTTAGATGCCGGGACTAGCATAGGATTCTCCTACAATGAGCAGTTCTTC
>many|TRBV9|TRBJ2-5|TRBD1
CASSVNPGGVMETQYF
TGTGCCAGCAGCGTCAACCCAGGGGGCGTAATGGAGACCCAGTACTTC
>NA|TRBV2|TRBJ2-1|NA
CASSEDAAGRYNEQFF
TGTGCCAGCAGTGAAGATGCAGCGGGTAGATACAATGAGCAGTTCTTC
>many|TRBV7-2|TRBJ1-1|NA
CASSLVRQSNTEAFF
TGTGCCAGCAGCTTAGTCAGACAGTCCAACACTGAAGCTTTCTTT
>many|TRBV27|TRBJ2-7|TRBD1
CASSLWTGGAWEQYF
TGTGCCAGCAGTTTATGGACAGGGGGGGCCTGGGAGCAGTACTTC
>NA|TRBV2|TRBJ2-4|NA
CASGEGPLAKNIQYF
TGTGCCAGCGGGGAAGGCCCCTTAGCCAAAAACATTCAGTACTTC
>many|TRBV15|TRBJ1-6|NA
CATSRTPLERGSPLHF
TGTGCCACCAGCAGAACCCCACTGGAGAGGGGATCACCCCTCCACTTT